This T cell receptor beta chain was profiled in a study of early stage breast cancer tumors. Looking at the study overall: ER+/PR+/HER2- status applied to twelve of 16 invasive breast tumors. Each sample averaged roughly 10-fold read coverage.

Sequencing was performed with immunoSEQ multiplex PCR; in TCRdb, only in-frame clones are kept and a portion is missing. Here the sample spans roughly 30,000 clones, approximately 70% being singletons. In this sample, this clone turned up once. The sequenced material came from blood. This sequence originates from a person aged 40-50 years with breast cancer.

Here the CDR3 reads CASSFPSTLGYGYTF. In DNA form, the CDR3 reads TGTGCCAGCAGTTTCCCCTCGACGCTTGGCTATGGCTACACCTTC. The J gene is TRBJ1-2, the V gene TRBV28; D is unresolved. Germline V gene lookup returns CDR1 MDHEN and CDR2 SYDVKM. Deletions cut 3 bases from V and 4 bases from J, with 15 bases between. CDR3 length: 15 residues.